This T cell receptor beta chain emerged from a study of radiation and T cells in renal cell carcinoma. Study-level information: Nephrectomy followed 15 Gy stereotactic body radiation by 4 weeks.

Germline V lookup: CDR1 SEHNR, CDR2 FQNEAQ (reference sequence). This CDR3 has 15 residues. V gave up 2 bases and J gave up 7 bases; unmatched junction bases: 8. Time point specified: blood 2 weeks post-SBRT. Treatment reported: 15 Gy SBRT to primary tumor, nephrectomy 4 weeks later. The protocol was immunoSEQ multiplex PCR, while the TCRdb copy is restricted to in-frame clones and leaves out a portion. The data contain approximately 75,000 clones, roughly 82% of them seen just once; the ten biggest clones take up around 5.5%. This chain uses TRBV7-9 with TRBJ2-1; TRBD2 agrees at 7 bases. The source of this sequence is a man aged 55-75 years with renal cell carcinoma. Sequences were derived from blood, sampled from a patient whose treatment included radiotherapy and nephrectomy. CDR3 residues: CASSLSGTKDNEQFF. The CDR3, as DNA: TGTGCCAGCAGCTTATCTGGGACTAAGGATAATGAGCAGTTCTTC. The full variable domain, its missing parts supplied by reference TRBV7-9 and TRBJ2-1, is DTGVSQNPRHKITKRGQNVTFRCDPISEHNRLYWYRQTLGQGPEFLTYFQNEAQLEKSRLLSDRFSAERPKGSFSTLEIQRTEQGDSAMYLCASSLSGTKDNEQFFGPGTRLTVL.